This section outlines one TCR beta chain sequence together with its context. Antigen unknown. Clones were sequenced by immunoSEQ multiplex PCR, and TCRdb holds only the in-frame ones, with some missing. There are nearly 70,000 clones in the sample; under 90% occur only once, and roughly 6% lies in the top ten. Blood sampling was done at baseline, cycle 4 day 1, and cycle 7 day 1. The sample comes from a study of OX40 agonist ivuxolimab in advanced cancers. On the study more broadly: An agonistic human IgG2 monoclonal antibody against OX40 (CD134) was given.

Overall study results and limits: With doses of 0.1 to 3.0 mg/kg, CD4+ and CD8+ blood T cells had undergone clonal expansion by week 6. Certain nonresponders additionally had low normalized T-cell clonal expansion.

The specimen was CD4+ or CD8+ T cells sorted from blood, collected in a trial of the OX40 agonist ivuxolimab. The receptor comes from an adult with an advanced solid tumor such as melanoma, head and neck, liver or kidney cancer.

The CDR3 loop reads CASSQGVGLAGAYEQYF. The CDR3, as DNA: TGCGCCAGCAGCCAAGGTGTTGGACTAGCGGGGGCCTACGAGCAGTACTTC. The rearrangement uses TRBV4-3 and TRBJ2-7; 13 bases fit TRBD2. The germline CDR1 and CDR2 sequences are LGHNA and YSLEER. Germline trimming cut 1 base from V and 2 bases from J; bases unmatched to any gene: 5. This CDR3 has 17 residues.